The 20 T cell receptor beta chains presented below share a single source sample, sequenced in a study of blood T cell repertoires in COVID-19. The protocol was immunoSEQ multiplex PCR, while the TCRdb copy is restricted to in-frame clones and leaves out a portion. The sample carries about 180,000 clones, roughly 85% recorded once. Sequenced: PBMCs or T cells enriched from blood (not recorded which). These receptors came from a man between 40 and 49 years old who had recovered from COVID-19.

V gene TRBV3-1 (or the pseudogene TRBV3-2) combines with J gene TRBJ2-7, with 8 bases lining up with TRBD1. Unmatched junction bases numbered 6, after V lost 3 bases and J lost 5 bases. CDR3 size: 14 residues. Germline CDR1 and CDR2: LGHDT and YNNKEL (reference sequence). The CDR3 loop is CASSQQGASDEQYF. For the CDR3, the DNA is TGTGCCAGCAGCCAGCAGGGGGCGTCCGACGAGCAGTACTTC.

The V and J genes are TRBV7-2 and TRBJ2-3; D unresolved. V was clipped by 3 bases and J by 2 bases, with 12 bases between them. The CDR3 is 15 amino acids. The V gene's germline CDR1 is SGHTA and CDR2 FQGNSA. For the CDR3, the DNA is TGTGCCAGCAGCTTTAACGCAGGCCCCACAGATACGCAGTATTTT. This codes for CASSFNAGPTDTQYF.

The chain uses TRBV6-1 and TRBJ1-5; possible D gene TRBD1, 5 bases. The CDR3 loop spans 15 amino acids. Deletions cut 1 base from V and 4 bases from J, with 11 bases between. Germline loops: CDR1 MNHNS, CDR2 SASEGT. CDR3 sequence (DNA): TGTGCCAGCAGTGAAGGCAGGGTAGTTAATCAGCCCCAGCATTTT. This translates into CASSEGRVVNQPQHF.

This clone was seen a single time. V is TRBV6-5 and J is TRBJ2-1; 13 bases line up with TRBD2. The V gene end was trimmed by 2 bases and the J gene end by 5 bases; junction bases not matched to a gene: 3. The CDR3 is 16 amino acids. Germline values: CDR1 MNHEY, CDR2 SVGAGI. Here the CDR3 reads CASSYLTSGGNNEQFF. The CDR3, as DNA: TGTGCCAGCAGTTACCTGACTAGCGGGGGGAACAATGAGCAGTTCTTC.

The chain joins TRBV5-8 to TRBJ2-1; D gene ambiguous. The germline gives CDR1 SGHTS, CDR2 YDEGEE. The CDR3 has 15 residues. The V end lost 0 bases, the J end lost 4 bases, and 11 bases lay between the germline ends. The CDR3 loop reads CASSLDSFSYNEQFF. Written as DNA, the CDR3 is TGTGCCAGCAGCTTGGACAGTTTCTCTTACAATGAGCAGTTCTTC.

The rearrangement joins TRBV19 to TRBJ2-1, with D perhaps matching TRBD1 (6 bases). Germline V lookup: CDR1 LNHDA, CDR2 SQIVND (reference sequence). V was clipped by 7 bases and J by 9 bases, with 19 bases between them. The CDR3 has 14 amino acids. The CDR3 region has the DNA TGTGCCAGTACGAGGGACACCCCTTGGGGTGAGCAGTTCTTC. Its protein product is CASTRDTPWGEQFF.

The V call is TRBV7-9, the J call TRBJ1-1; 10 bases line up with TRBD1. Trimming at V came to 5 bases and at J to 8 bases, leaving 11 bases not matched to a gene. CDR1 is SEHNR, CDR2 FQNEAQ, per germline (reference sequence). CDR3 length: 15 amino acids. For the CDR3, the DNA is TGTGCCAGCAGCCCGTTACGCCCGGGACAGGGGGAAGCTTTCTTT. Translating it yields CASSPLRPGQGEAFF.

This chain links TRBV20-1 with TRBJ2-3, with a weak D call TRBD2 (5 bases). This CDR3 contains 15 residues. V was shortened by 3 bases and J by 4 bases, with 17 bases between the two germline ends. Per germline, CDR1 DFQATT and CDR2 SNEGSKA (reference sequence). The CDR3 nucleotides read TGCAGTGCTAGTCCCCGGGATTCACTCCCAGATACGCAGTATTTT. Amino acids: CSASPRDSLPDTQYF.

This chain uses TRBV19 with TRBJ1-3; D uncertain. Germline CDR1 reads LNHDA; CDR2 reads SQIVND (reference sequence). V was clipped by 4 bases and J by 1 base, with 5 bases between them. The CDR3 runs to 13 residues. CDR3 coding DNA: TGTGCCAGTAGTAGGGCTTCTGGAAACACCATATATTTT. It is translated as CASSRASGNTIYF.

The chain recombines TRBV6-1 with TRBJ2-3; TRBD1 agrees at 7 bases. Germline CDR1 is MNHNS and CDR2 is SASEGT. This CDR3 is built from 14 residues. V shed 3 bases and J 6 bases; nucleotides not matched to a gene: 6. The CDR3 DNA reads TGTGCCAGCAGTGACCTGACAGGGTGGGATACGCAGTATTTT. Amino acid sequence: CASSDLTGWDTQYF.

V and J are TRBV10-3 and TRBJ1-2; 7 bases align to TRBD1. CDR3 size: 17 residues. After removal of 6 bases from V and 7 bases from J, the junction contained 20 bases not matched to a gene. Per germline, CDR1 ENHRY and CDR2 SYGVKD. The CDR3 loop reads CAIRAQTGQPQGSGYTF. As DNA, the CDR3 is TGTGCCATCAGAGCACAAACGGGACAGCCCCAGGGGAGTGGCTACACCTTC.

The V gene is TRBV27, the J gene TRBJ2-1; 12 bases are a match to TRBD2. Germline V CDR1 and CDR2: MNHEY, SMNVEV (reference sequence). J was trimmed by 8 bases and V by 3 bases; bases with no gene match: 5. The CDR3 consists of 15 residues. CDR3: CASSLTSGRLDEQFF. In DNA form, the CDR3 reads TGTGCCAGCAGTTTGACTAGCGGGAGACTAGATGAGCAGTTCTTC.

V and J are TRBV30 and TRBJ1-3, with a tentative D call TRBD1 (5 bases). V was shortened by 2 bases and J by 2 bases, with 7 bases between the two germline ends. The CDR3 is made up of 13 amino acids. CDR1 and CDR2 (germline): GTSNPN, SVGIG (reference sequence). The CDR3 loop reads CAWSPGAGNTIYF. The DNA of the CDR3 is TGTGCCTGGAGTCCGGGGGCTGGAAACACCATATATTTT.

This clone was recorded only once. The chain combines TRBV9 with TRBJ1-3, with no clear D. V lost 0 bases and J 2 bases, leaving 9 bases between the germline ends. The CDR3 loop spans 15 amino acids. CDR1 is SGDLS and CDR2 is YYNGEE in the germline V gene. CDR3 sequence: CASSVAREAGNTIYF. The CDR3 DNA follows: TGTGCCAGCAGCGTAGCTCGAGAGGCTGGAAACACCATATATTTT.

The genes are TRBV27 and TRBJ1-4, with D tentatively TRBD1 (5 bases). Germline V gives CDR1 MNHEY, CDR2 SMNVEV (reference sequence). V shed 6 bases and J shed 7 bases, with 21 bases lying between them. The CDR3 runs to 16 residues. CDR3 sequence reads: CASSRQGGSNSEKLFF. The CDR3 nucleotides are TGTGCCAGCAGCCGGCAGGGAGGTAGCAATAGTGAAAAACTGTTTTTT.

The chain joins TRBV29-1 to TRBJ1-1; 8 bases are shared with TRBD1. Germline V CDR1 and CDR2: SQVTM, ANQGSEA. The CDR3 consists of 13 residues. V lost 5 bases to trimming and J lost 0 bases; unmatched junction nucleotides: 2. The CDR3 region is CSVLTGVNTEAFF. CDR3 nucleotide sequence: TGCAGCGTTCTGACAGGGGTGAACACTGAAGCTTTCTTT. The whole variable domain, filled in from reference TRBV29-1 and TRBJ1-1, reads SAVISQKPSRDICQRGTSLTIQCQVDSQVTMMFWYRQQPGQSLTLIATANQGSEATYESGFVIDKFPISRPNLTFSTLTVSNMSPEDSSIYLCSVLTGVNTEAFFGQGTRLTVV.

The genes are TRBV19 and TRBJ1-1; a possible D gene is TRBD1 (6 bases). Trimming removed 9 bases from V and 1 base from J, with 9 bases in between. This CDR3 region has 12 residues. CDR1 and CDR2 from the germline V gene are LNHDA and SQIVND (reference sequence). CDR3 coding DNA: TGTGCCAGCGAAGGGGGGAACACTGAAGCTTTCTTT. Protein: CASEGGNTEAFF.

V gene TRBV18 combines with J gene TRBJ1-5, with D possibly TRBD1 on 5 matching bases. The V end lost 8 bases, the J end lost 0 bases, and 8 bases lay between the germline ends. The germline V gene has CDR1 KGHSH and CDR2 LQKENI. The CDR3 sequence is 13 residues long. DNA for the CDR3: TGTGCCAGCGCTGACAGTAGCAATCAGCCCCAGCATTTT. Protein product: CASADSSNQPQHF.

The rearrangement uses TRBV28 and TRBJ1-1, with a weak D call TRBD1 (5 bases). Germline-derived CDR1 and CDR2 are MDHEN and SYDVKM. The V end was cut by 2 bases, the J end by 4 bases, with 11 bases between. The CDR3 covers 14 residues. The CDR3 is CASSLGGVGTEAFF. CDR3 coding DNA: TGTGCCAGCAGTTTAGGGGGGGTAGGCACTGAAGCTTTCTTT. Using reference TRBV28 and TRBJ1-1 for the parts outside the CDR3, the full variable domain is DVKVTQSSRYLVKRTGEKVFLECVQDMDHENMFWYRQDPGLGLRLIYFSYDVKMKEKGDIPEGYSVSREKKERFSLILESASTNQTSMYLCASSLGGVGTEAFFGQGTRLTVV.

This chain uses TRBV2 with TRBJ1-5; no definite D call. V lost 5 bases and J 7 bases, leaving 15 bases between the germline ends. CDR3 length equals 14 residues. Germline lookup yields CDR1 SNHLY and CDR2 FYNNEI. Here the CDR3 reads CASSPSGGSQPQHF. The CDR3 DNA is TGTGCCAGCAGTCCCTCGGGAGGGTCACAGCCCCAGCATTTT.